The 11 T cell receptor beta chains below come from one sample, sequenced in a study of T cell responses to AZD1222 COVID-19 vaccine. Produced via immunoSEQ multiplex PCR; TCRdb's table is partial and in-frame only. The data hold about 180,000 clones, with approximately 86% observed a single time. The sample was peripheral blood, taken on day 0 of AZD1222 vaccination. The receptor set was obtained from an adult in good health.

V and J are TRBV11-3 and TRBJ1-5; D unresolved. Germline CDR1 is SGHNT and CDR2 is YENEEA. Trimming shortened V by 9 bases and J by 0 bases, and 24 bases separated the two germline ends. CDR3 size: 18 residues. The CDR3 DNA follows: TGTGCCAGTACGAGCCGGGGATATAACCACTATAGCAATCAGCCCCAGCATTTT. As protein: CASTSRGYNHYSNQPQHF.

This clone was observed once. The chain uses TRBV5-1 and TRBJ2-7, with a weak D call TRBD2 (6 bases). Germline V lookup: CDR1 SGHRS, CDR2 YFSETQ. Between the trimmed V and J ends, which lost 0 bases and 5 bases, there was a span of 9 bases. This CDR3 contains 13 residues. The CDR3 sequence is CASSLGEEHEQYF. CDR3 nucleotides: TGCGCCAGCAGCTTGGGGGAGGAACACGAGCAGTACTTC.

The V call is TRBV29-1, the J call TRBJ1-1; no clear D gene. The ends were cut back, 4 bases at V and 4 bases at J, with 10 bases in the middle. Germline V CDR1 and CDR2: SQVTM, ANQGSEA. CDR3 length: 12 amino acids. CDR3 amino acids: CSVVQFTTEAFF. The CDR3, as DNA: TGCAGCGTTGTTCAGTTCACCACTGAAGCTTTCTTT.

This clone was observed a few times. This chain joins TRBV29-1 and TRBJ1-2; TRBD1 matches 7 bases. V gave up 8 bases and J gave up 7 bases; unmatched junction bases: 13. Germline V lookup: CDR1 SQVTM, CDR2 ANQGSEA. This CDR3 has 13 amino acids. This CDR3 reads CSLSPNRGLGYTF. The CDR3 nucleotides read TGCAGCCTCTCCCCTAACAGGGGTCTTGGCTACACCTTC.

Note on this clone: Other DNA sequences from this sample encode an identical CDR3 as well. CDR3 bases: TGTGCCAGCAGCTTAAGGGGTTACGAGCAGTACTTC. Its translation is CASSLRGYEQYF. The chain uses TRBV5-4 and TRBJ2-7, with D possibly TRBD1 on 5 matching bases. Trimming removed 2 bases from V and 4 bases from J, with 7 bases in between. This CDR3 has 12 residues. The germline V gene has CDR1 SGHNT and CDR2 YYREEE (reference sequence).

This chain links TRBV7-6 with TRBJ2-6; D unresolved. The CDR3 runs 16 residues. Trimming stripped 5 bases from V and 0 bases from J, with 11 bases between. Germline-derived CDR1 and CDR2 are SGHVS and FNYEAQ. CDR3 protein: CASSPRGGSGANVLTF. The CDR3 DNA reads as TGTGCCAGCAGCCCCCGCGGTGGCTCTGGGGCCAACGTCCTGACTTTC. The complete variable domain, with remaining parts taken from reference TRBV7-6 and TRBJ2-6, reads GAGVSQSPRYKVTKRGQDVALRCDPISGHVSLYWYRQALGQGPEFLTYFNYEAQQDKSGLPNDRFSAERPEGSISTLTIQRTEQRDSAMYRCASSPRGGSGANVLTFGAGSRLTVL.

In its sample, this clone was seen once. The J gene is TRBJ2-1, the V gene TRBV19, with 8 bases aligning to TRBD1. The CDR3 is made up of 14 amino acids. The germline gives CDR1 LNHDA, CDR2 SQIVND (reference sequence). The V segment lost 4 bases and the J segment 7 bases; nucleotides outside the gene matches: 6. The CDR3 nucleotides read TGTGCCAGTAGTAGAAGACAGGGGAGGAATGAGCAGTTCTTC. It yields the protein CASSRRQGRNEQFF.

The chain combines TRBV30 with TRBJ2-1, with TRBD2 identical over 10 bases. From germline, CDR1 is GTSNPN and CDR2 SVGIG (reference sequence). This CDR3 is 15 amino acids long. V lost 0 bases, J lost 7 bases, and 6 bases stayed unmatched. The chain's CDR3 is CAWSVHLAGVNEQFF. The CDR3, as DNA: TGTGCCTGGAGTGTACACCTAGCGGGGGTGAATGAGCAGTTCTTC. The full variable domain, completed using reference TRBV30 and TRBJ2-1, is SQTIHQWPATLVQPVGSPLSLECTVEGTSNPNLYWYRQAAGRGLQLLFYSVGIGQISSEVPQNLSASRPQDRQFILSSKKLLLSDSGFYLCAWSVHLAGVNEQFFGPGTRLTVL.

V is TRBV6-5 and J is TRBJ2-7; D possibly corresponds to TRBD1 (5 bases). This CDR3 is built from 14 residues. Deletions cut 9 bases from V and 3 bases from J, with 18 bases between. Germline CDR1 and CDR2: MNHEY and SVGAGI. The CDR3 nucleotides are TGTGCCAGTACCCGTTGGCAGGGCAACTACGAGCAGTACTTC. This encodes CASTRWQGNYEQYF.

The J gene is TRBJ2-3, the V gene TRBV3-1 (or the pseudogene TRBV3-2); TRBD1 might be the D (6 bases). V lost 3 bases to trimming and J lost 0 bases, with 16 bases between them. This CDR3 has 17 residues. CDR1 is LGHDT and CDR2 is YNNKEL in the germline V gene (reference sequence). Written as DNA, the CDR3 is TGTGCCAGCAGCCAGCACAGGGAAGGTCCTAGCACAGATACGCAGTATTTT. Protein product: CASSQHREGPSTDTQYF.

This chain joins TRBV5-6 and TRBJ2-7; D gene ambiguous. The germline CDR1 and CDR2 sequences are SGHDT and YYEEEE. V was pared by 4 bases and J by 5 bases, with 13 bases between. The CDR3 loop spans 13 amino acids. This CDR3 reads CASSVRLGNEQYF. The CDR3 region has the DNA TGTGCCAGCAGCGTCCGACTGGGAAACGAGCAGTACTTC.